This T cell receptor (beta chain) came from a study of shared clonotypes between healthy human individuals. Donors, healthy HIV-negative adults, lacked recent acute infections or vaccinations. Every one of the donors was a Caucasian adult that lived in Nashville, Tennessee. Investigators divided CD4+ cells into CD45RA+ naive and CD45RA-negative memory subsets. In the case of this clone: The antigen remains undetermined.

Profiling relied on immunoSEQ multiplex PCR, and the TCRdb table lists in-frame clones only, not all of them. The sample lists approximately 2.5 million clones, 85% to 95% occurring once. Whole-study results and caveats: As a rule, naive subsets had a larger estimated richness than memory subsets.

The sample was naive CD4+ T cells sorted from blood. Stated subset: CD45RA+ positively selected. The source of this sequence is a man between 18 and 29 years old in good health.

The CDR3 reads CASSEEQGGEQYF. The CDR3 DNA follows: TGTGCCAGCAGTGAAGAACAGGGAGGCGAGCAGTACTTC. The chain recombines TRBV2 with TRBJ2-7; D may correspond to TRBD1 or TRBD2 (6 bases each). CDR1 is SNHLY, CDR2 FYNNEI, per germline. The CDR3 is 13 amino acids. V was clipped by 1 base and J by 6 bases, with 10 bases between them.